The source of this T cell receptor (beta chain) is a study of blood T cells in healthy people across ages. Findings and caveats of the study: It was not possible, with unsorted PBMCs, to conclusively compare naive and antigen-experienced cells.

Concerning this clonotype: Its cognate antigen is unknown. One junction end disagrees with the germline gene, perhaps due to a read error.

Through a sample-barcoded 5' primer and a J-beta primer mix, a second PCR was run for 7 to 11 cycles. TCRdb recomputed calls from the 5' RACE reads with MiXCR, one row per CDR3 protein. The sample comprises some 760,000 distinct CDR3 sequences, about 25% of which are singletons, and around 9.2% rests with the top ten. From germline, CDR1 is ENHRY and CDR2 SYGVKD. The CDR3 runs to 15 residues. These data were also reused for a study on T cells of mothers and their children.

Sequencing used blood. The sequence was collected from a boy aged 5-17 years in good health. The chain combines TRBV10-3 with TRBJ2-7; TRBD2 matches at 8 bases. CDR3 in DNA: TGTACCATCACATCACCGGGACTAGTCTCCTACGAGCAGTACTTC. Protein sequence: CTITSPGLVSYEQYF.